The 19 T cell receptor beta chains listed next were all sequenced from one sample in a study of blood T cell repertoires in COVID-19. Clones were read by immunoSEQ multiplex PCR, and TCRdb kept only the in-frame ones, dropping some. This sample carries fewer than 500,000 clones, more than 80% of them seen once, and the ten largest clones take roughly 1.4%. Sequenced material: peripheral blood. Receptors were obtained from a woman aged 25 to 39 with active or convalescent COVID-19.

The genes are TRBV18 and TRBJ2-7; a possible D gene is TRBD1 (6 bases). Germline assignment: CDR1 KGHSH and CDR2 LQKENI. The V end was cut by 0 bases, the J end by 0 bases, with 21 bases between. This CDR3 comprises 19 residues. CDR3 protein: CASSPPGKRGGLLSYEQYF. The CDR3 DNA sequence: TGTGCCAGCTCACCACCGGGAAAGCGAGGGGGATTACTCTCCTACGAGCAGTACTTC.

This chain joins TRBV3-1 (or the pseudogene TRBV3-2) and TRBJ2-7; D might be TRBD2 (5 bases). CDR1 is LGHDT and CDR2 is YNNKEL in the germline V gene (reference sequence). The V gene lost 1 base and the J gene lost 4 bases, with 5 bases spanning the gap. The CDR3 totals 12 residues. The CDR3 bases are TGTGCCAGCAGCCAAGCGGGATACGAGCAGTACTTC. It yields the protein CASSQAGYEQYF.

The chain combines TRBV11-3 with TRBJ2-2; 8 bases are a match to TRBD2. The CDR3 is 15 residues long. In germline, CDR1 is SGHNT, CDR2 YENEEA. The ends lost 5 bases at V and 5 bases at J; junction bases unmatched: 7. This chain's CDR3 is CASSKSGRGTGELFF. As DNA, the CDR3 is TGTGCCAGCAGCAAAAGCGGGAGAGGGACCGGGGAGCTGTTTTTT.

This clone has a single count. This rearrangement joins TRBV7-9 to TRBJ2-3; TRBD2 might be the D (6 bases). Germline V CDR1 and CDR2: SEHNR, FQNEAQ (reference sequence). The CDR3 covers 17 residues. V was trimmed by 4 bases and J by 2 bases, leaving 19 bases between them. CDR3 bases: TGTGCCAGCAGCTCACCCCCGGGACTCCCGTACACAGATACGCAGTATTTT. Translating it yields CASSSPPGLPYTDTQYF. Using reference TRBV7-9 and TRBJ2-3 for the parts outside the CDR3, the full variable domain is DTGVSQNPRHKITKRGQNVTFRCDPISEHNRLYWYRQTLGQGPEFLTYFQNEAQLEKSRLLSDRFSAERPKGSFSTLEIQRTEQGDSAMYLCASSSPPGLPYTDTQYFGPGTRLTVL.

The CDR3 nucleotides read TGTGCCAGCACCCTTCGCCCGGGGGGCGCGGGCTATAATTCACCCCTCCACTTT. Encoded protein: CASTLRPGGAGYNSPLHF. The chain recombines TRBV5-5 with TRBJ1-6; tentatively, D is TRBD1 (6 bases). Germline-derived CDR1 and CDR2 are SGHKS and YYEKEE (reference sequence). The CDR3 is 18 amino acids. V lost 6 bases and J lost 3, with 22 bases in between.

This clone was observed a handful of times. The chain has TRBV6-6 and TRBJ2-2, with D perhaps matching TRBD2 (6 bases). The germline CDR1 and CDR2 sequences are MNHNY and SVGAGI (reference sequence). CDR3 length equals 14 residues. V was trimmed by 7 bases and J by 7 bases, leaving 16 bases between them. CDR3 sequence reads: CASIDLGGHGELFF. CDR3 sequence (DNA): TGTGCCAGCATTGACCTGGGGGGTCACGGGGAGCTGTTTTTT.

The gene calls are TRBV24-1 and TRBJ2-2; D is ambiguous. The CDR3 loop spans 12 amino acids. Germline CDR1 is KGHDR and CDR2 is SFDVKD. The V end was cut by 9 bases, the J end by 6 bases, with 10 bases between. CDR3 in DNA: TGTGCCACCCTAGATCCCTCCGGGGAGCTGTTTTTT. It codes for CATLDPSGELFF.

This sequence joins TRBV6-5 and TRBJ2-1, with a possible D match to TRBD1 (6 bases). V gave up 6 bases and J gave up 5 bases, with 14 bases separating them. Per the germline V gene, CDR1 is MNHEY and CDR2 is SVGAGI. The CDR3 totals 14 residues. The chain's CDR3 is CASSPLQGNNEQFF. In DNA, the CDR3 is TGTGCCAGCAGCCCCTTACAGGGAAACAATGAGCAGTTCTTC.

This clone has only one observation. This sequence joins TRBV4-1 and TRBJ1-2; maybe TRBD1 (5 bases). Trimming removed 2 bases at V and 2 bases at J, with 12 bases between. Germline V gene sequence: CDR1 MGHRA, CDR2 YSYEKL. This CDR3 spans 15 amino acids. The CDR3 region is CASSQPPTENYGYTF. CDR3 DNA: TGCGCCAGCAGCCAACCCCCGACAGAGAACTATGGCTACACCTTC.

Only a few counts were recorded for this clone. The chain has TRBV5-1 and TRBJ1-2; 9 nucleotides line up with TRBD1. The germline V gene has CDR1 SGHRS and CDR2 YFSETQ. V shed 2 bases and J 7 bases; nucleotides not matched to a gene: 9. CDR3 length: 15 residues. The CDR3 protein is CASSFNRGQWRGYTF. The CDR3 DNA follows: TGCGCCAGCAGCTTCAACAGGGGGCAATGGCGTGGCTACACCTTC. The full variable domain, in which reference TRBV5-1 and TRBJ1-2 provide the parts outside the CDR3, is KAGVTQTPRYLIKTRGQQVTLSCSPISGHRSVSWYQQTPGQGLQFLFEYFSETQRNKGNFPGRFSGRQFSNSRSEMNVSTLELGDSALYLCASSFNRGQWRGYTFGSGTRLTVV.

V usage is TRBV7-8 and J usage is TRBJ1-1, with D uncertain. The ends were cut back, 2 bases at V and 5 bases at J, with 6 bases in the middle. This CDR3 is built from 12 residues. Germline CDR1 is SGHVS and CDR2 is FQNEAQ. This chain's CDR3 is CASSLSGTEAFF. The CDR3, as DNA: TGTGCCAGCAGCTTATCCGGTACTGAAGCTTTCTTT. The variable domain in full, with the rest retrieved from reference TRBV7-8 and TRBJ1-1, is GAGVSQSPRYKVAKRGQDVALRCDPISGHVSLFWYQQALGQGPEFLTYFQNEAQLDKSGLPSDRFFAERPEGSVSTLKIQRTQQEDSAVYLCASSLSGTEAFFGQGTRLTVV.

This clone was detected a few times. The chain combines TRBV7-2 with TRBJ1-4, with D perhaps TRBD1 (6 bases). Looked up from germline, CDR1 is SGHTA and CDR2 is FQGNSA. The V gene lost 0 bases and the J gene lost 0 bases, with 23 bases spanning the gap. CDR3 length: 21 residues. The CDR3 DNA reads TGTGCCAGCAGCTTAGCCGCAGGGGACGGTTCCTCGAGAGCAACTAATGAAAAACTGTTTTTT. Its protein is CASSLAAGDGSSRATNEKLFF.

The J gene is TRBJ1-2, the V gene TRBV2; 8 bases are shared with TRBD1. Per the germline V gene, CDR1 is SNHLY and CDR2 is FYNNEI. J gave up 3 bases and V 8 bases, and 14 bases lay outside the gene matches. The CDR3 totals 16 residues. CDR3 loop: CASASQFQGADYGYTF. CDR3 bases: TGTGCCAGCGCGTCTCAATTCCAGGGGGCTGACTATGGCTACACCTTC.

This chain joins TRBV4-1 and TRBJ2-7, with a possible D match to TRBD1 (5 bases). CDR3 length equals 16 residues. CDR1 and CDR2 (germline): MGHRA, YSYEKL. V dropped 4 bases and J dropped 5 bases, with 21 bases sitting between them. CDR3 amino acids: CASSPWGLGAMDEQYF. As DNA, the CDR3 is TGCGCCAGCAGCCCGTGGGGTCTAGGGGCTATGGACGAGCAGTACTTC.

This clone was counted a single time. V and J are TRBV19 and TRBJ1-2; D call uncertain. Trimming took off 4 bases at V and 2 bases at J, with 17 bases between the two ends. Germline V gene sequence: CDR1 LNHDA, CDR2 SQIVND (reference sequence). The CDR3 sequence is 16 residues long. The CDR3 spells CASSNRSPGPNYGYTF. DNA of the CDR3: TGTGCCAGTAGTAATAGAAGCCCGGGTCCGAACTATGGCTACACCTTC.

CDR3 coding DNA: TGTGCCAGCAGCTTACGGCGGGGGCCTATCTACGAGCAGTACTTC. Its translation is CASSLRRGPIYEQYF. The chain carries TRBV7-9 and TRBJ2-7, with D maybe TRBD2 (7 bases). Trimming took 2 bases from V and 3 from J, leaving 14 bases between them. This CDR3 is built from 15 residues. Germline V lookup: CDR1 SEHNR, CDR2 FQNEAQ (reference sequence).

The chain links TRBV10-1 to TRBJ1-1; D ambiguous. The V gene's germline CDR1 is WNHNN and CDR2 SYGVQD (reference sequence). The CDR3 spans 13 residues. Deletions cut 7 bases from V and 4 bases from J, with 13 bases between. CDR3 nucleotides: TGCGCCAGCATGAATTTGGGCCTCACTGAAGCTTTCTTT. It specifies CASMNLGLTEAFF.

The gene calls are TRBV2 and TRBJ1-1; 10 bases fit TRBD1. The CDR3 totals 14 residues. After removal of 6 bases from V and 8 bases from J, the junction contained 9 bases not matched to a gene. In germline, CDR1 is SNHLY, CDR2 FYNNEI. This chain's CDR3 is CASRTGTGVLEAFF. In DNA, the CDR3 is TGTGCCAGCAGGACCGGGACAGGGGTCCTGGAAGCTTTCTTT.

A note on this clone: The sample carries other DNA sequences with the same CDR3. The rearrangement uses TRBV12-3 or TRBV12-4 and TRBJ1-3; the D is unclear. Trimming removed 5 bases at V and 0 bases at J, with 5 bases between. The CDR3 is 13 residues long. CDR3 in amino acids: CASSLSSGNTIYF. CDR3 sequence (DNA): TGTGCCAGCAGTCTGAGCTCTGGAAACACCATATATTTT.